These 10 T cell receptor beta chains share one sample of origin, sequenced in a study of OX40 agonist ivuxolimab in advanced cancers. Repertoires were generated with immunoSEQ multiplex PCR, while TCRdb's copy carries only in-frame clones and drops some. This sample has over 40,000 clones; approximately 83% occur once, and the top ten carry over 3%. The sequencing here drew on CD4+ or CD8+ T cells sorted from blood, taken in a trial of the OX40 agonist ivuxolimab. These receptors were obtained from an adult with an advanced solid tumor such as melanoma, head and neck, liver or kidney cancer.

V gene TRBV7-9 combines with J gene TRBJ1-1; 11 nucleotides match TRBD1. The CDR3 length is 16 residues. Germline trimming cut 5 bases from V and 2 bases from J; bases unmatched to any gene: 7. The germline V gene encodes CDR1 SEHNR and CDR2 FQNEAQ (reference sequence). Here the CDR3 reads CASSPGQGAFNTEAFF. In nucleotides, the CDR3 is TGTGCCAGCAGCCCAGGACAGGGGGCTTTCAACACTGAAGCTTTCTTT. The entire variable domain, with the rest obtained from reference TRBV7-9 and TRBJ1-1, is as follows: DTGVSQNPRHKITKRGQNVTFRCDPISEHNRLYWYRQTLGQGPEFLTYFQNEAQLEKSRLLSDRFSAERPKGSFSTLEIQRTEQGDSAMYLCASSPGQGAFNTEAFFGQGTRLTVV.

CDR3 protein: CSVGVNTGELFF. The CDR3, as DNA: TGCAGCGTTGGGGTGAACACCGGGGAGCTGTTTTTT. The chain employs TRBV29-1 and TRBJ2-2; no clear D gene. CDR3 length equals 12 residues. Trimming stripped 4 bases from V and 1 base from J, with 4 bases between. CDR1 is SQVTM and CDR2 is ANQGSEA in the germline V gene.

The V and J genes are TRBV6-1 and TRBJ2-7; 12 bases align to TRBD2. CDR3 length equals 15 residues. From germline, CDR1 is MNHNS and CDR2 SASEGT. J gave up 2 bases and V 1 base, and 0 bases lay outside the gene matches. CDR3 protein: CASSEGLAGAYEQYF. CDR3 in DNA: TGTGCCAGCAGTGAAGGACTAGCGGGGGCCTACGAGCAGTACTTC.

This sequence joins TRBV6-6 and TRBJ1-5, with a possible D match to TRBD1 (6 bases). The CDR3 contains 13 residues. The V gene's germline CDR1 is MNHNY and CDR2 SVGAGI (reference sequence). With 6 bases removed from V and 4 bases from J, the gap between germline ends came to 10 bases. CDR3: CASRGQGNQPQHF. DNA for the CDR3: TGTGCCAGCAGGGGCCAGGGGAATCAGCCCCAGCATTTT.

The V call is TRBV7-9, the J call TRBJ1-1; D perhaps matches TRBD1 (6 bases). Deletions cut 5 bases from V and 11 bases from J, with 12 bases between. The V gene's germline CDR1 is SEHNR and CDR2 FQNEAQ (reference sequence). The CDR3 is 11 residues long. The CDR3 here is CASSLGQGAFF. The CDR3 DNA follows: TGTGCCAGCAGCCTGGGGCAGGGGGCTTTCTTT.

V usage is TRBV18 and J usage is TRBJ1-3; TRBD1 aligns across 10 bases. J was trimmed by 3 bases and V by 1 base; bases with no gene match: 6. The length of the CDR3 is 17 residues. The germline gives CDR1 KGHSH, CDR2 LQKENI. CDR3 in DNA: TGTGCCAGCTCACCACGGGACAGGGGAGAAGGTGGAAACACCATATATTTT. It is translated as CASSPRDRGEGGNTIYF.

The chain has TRBV4-1 and TRBJ2-1; no clear D gene. Germline CDR1 reads MGHRA; CDR2 reads YSYEKL. The V gene lost 1 base and the J gene lost 13 bases, with 11 bases spanning the gap. The CDR3 covers 12 residues. The chain's CDR3 is CASSQGPGPQFF. DNA for the CDR3: TGCGCCAGCAGCCAAGGACCTGGCCCTCAGTTCTTC.

Regarding this clone: The sample holds other DNA sequences that translate to the same CDR3. The V call is TRBV10-3, the J call TRBJ2-7, with TRBD1 identical over 8 bases. V gave up 7 bases and J gave up 2 bases; unmatched junction bases: 7. This CDR3 has 14 amino acids. Per germline, CDR1 ENHRY and CDR2 SYGVKD. The CDR3 reads CAITPGTGAYEQYF. For the CDR3, the DNA is TGTGCCATCACCCCCGGGACAGGAGCCTACGAGCAGTACTTC.

CDR3 sequence reads: CASSSQTHREREQYF. CDR3 DNA: TGCGCCAGCAGCTCCCAGACTCACAGGGAGCGCGAGCAGTACTTC. The genes are TRBV5-1 and TRBJ2-7, with D possibly matching TRBD1 (6 bases). The length of the CDR3 is 15 residues. V was cut by 3 bases and J by 6 bases, with 19 bases left in between. CDR1 is SGHRS and CDR2 is YFSETQ in the germline V gene.

The chain employs TRBV6-6 and TRBJ2-7, with D possibly being TRBD1 (6 bases). V was clipped by 6 bases and J by 5 bases, with 11 bases between them. The CDR3 spans 12 residues. Looked up from germline, CDR1 is MNHNY and CDR2 is SVGAGI (reference sequence). This CDR3 is CASRTPGDEQYF. The CDR3 nucleotides are TGTGCCAGCAGGACCCCAGGGGACGAGCAGTACTTC.